This is a list of T cell receptor beta chains from one sample in a study of blood T cell repertoires in COVID-19. Only in-frame clones appear in the TCRdb table, and some are missing; sequencing was by immunoSEQ multiplex PCR. This table has approximately 270,000 clones, more than 65% appearing once. The specimen sequenced was peripheral blood. The source of these receptors is a person in their 70s with COVID-19, enrolled during active disease. CDR3s include the opening cysteine and the closing phenylalanine or tryptophan. The D gene is left open where the match is weak. Only part of the rows carry a size: once, few, many, or a class if the clone is expanded.

TRBD2	TRBJ2-4	-	TRBV5-5	TGTGCCAGCAGCCTACGGCTTGGGACTAATAACATTCAGTACTTC	CASSLRLGTNNIQYF
-	TRBJ2-4	-	TRBV28	TGTGCCAGCAGCGCAGGGGGACTAGCCAAAAACATTCAGTACTTC	CASSAGGLAKNIQYF
TRBD1	TRBJ1-2	-	TRBV12-3/TRBV12-4	TGTGCCAGCAGCATACAGGGGATCGATGGCTACACCTTC	CASSIQGIDGYTF
-	TRBJ1-6	once	TRBV7-6	TGTGCCAGCAGCTTAGACTGGTTTTCACCCCTCCACTTT	CASSLDWFSPLHF
TRBD1	TRBJ1-5	-	TRBV19	TGTGCCAGCCTTCCCAGGGGGGACGGGACAGGAATAAGGGCCCAGCATTTT	CASLPRGDGTGIRAQHF
-	TRBJ1-6	-	TRBV5-4	TGTGCCAGCAGCCTTACAGGGACATATTCACCCCTCCACTTT	CASSLTGTYSPLHF
-	TRBJ1-6	once	TRBV7-9	TGTGCCAGCAGCTTAGTACAGTATAATTCACCCCTCCACTTT	CASSLVQYNSPLHF
-	TRBJ2-5	once	TRBV10-3	TGTGCCACCCGGGGGCAAGAGACCCAGTACTTC	CATRGQETQYF
-	TRBJ2-2	-	TRBV11-3	TGTGCCAGCAGCGGGAGTAGGGACACCGGGGAGCTGTTTTTT	CASSGSRDTGELFF
-	TRBJ2-1	-	TRBV7-3	TGTGCCAGCAGCTCAAATCCATACAATGAGCAGTTCTTC	CASSSNPYNEQFF
-	TRBJ1-1	-	TRBV28	TGTGCCAGCCGGGAGACAGACCGGGCTGAAGCTTTCTTT	CASRETDRAEAFF
TRBD1	TRBJ1-3	few	TRBV28	TGTGCCAGCAGTCTACTGGGACAGGGAAACACCATATATTTT	CASSLLGQGNTIYF
-	TRBJ2-2	-	TRBV6-5	TGTGCCAGCCATACGGGGAACACCGGGGAGCTGTTTTTT	CASHTGNTGELFF
-	TRBJ1-6	once	TRBV7-8	TGTGCCAGCAGCTTAGTAGGGGATCGGTCACCCCTCCACTTT	CASSLVGDRSPLHF